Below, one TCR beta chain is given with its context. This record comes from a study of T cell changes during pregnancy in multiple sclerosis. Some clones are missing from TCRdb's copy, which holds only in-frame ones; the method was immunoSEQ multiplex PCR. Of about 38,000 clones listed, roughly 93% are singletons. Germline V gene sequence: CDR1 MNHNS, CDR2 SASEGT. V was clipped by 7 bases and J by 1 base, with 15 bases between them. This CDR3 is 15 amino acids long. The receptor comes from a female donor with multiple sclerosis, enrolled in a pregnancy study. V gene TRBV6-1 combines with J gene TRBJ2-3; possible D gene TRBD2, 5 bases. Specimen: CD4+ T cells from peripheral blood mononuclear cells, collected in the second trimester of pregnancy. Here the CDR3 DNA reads TGTGCCAGCATTTTAAACCCCGGGGGCACAGATACGCAGTATTTT. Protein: CASILNPGGTDTQYF.